This passage covers 25 T cell receptor beta chains from one sample sequenced in a study of identifying expanded T cells in peripheral blood. Sequenced by immunoSEQ multiplex PCR; TCRdb stores in-frame clones only, minus some. The repertoire has about 86,000 clones, approximately 81% of them found once; the top ten carry approximately 4.5%. The sequenced material came from blood. Receptors were obtained from a person aged 18 to 70 in good health.

This clone occurred once. The chain couples TRBV5-1 to TRBJ1-6; a weak D match, TRBD1 (6 bases). V lost 4 bases and J 0 bases, leaving 11 bases between the germline ends. The CDR3 has 16 amino acids. Germline V CDR1 and CDR2: SGHRS, YFSETQ. The CDR3: CASSRTASSYNSPLHF. As DNA, the CDR3 is TGCGCCAGCAGCCGGACAGCGAGCTCCTATAATTCACCCCTCCACTTT.

The chain recombines TRBV18 with TRBJ1-5, with D perhaps matching TRBD1 (6 bases). The germline gives CDR1 KGHSH, CDR2 LQKENI. The length of the CDR3 is 16 residues. V was pared by 1 base and J by 4 bases, with 14 bases between. Here the CDR3 reads CASSPLPGTKNQPQHF. The CDR3 DNA follows: TGTGCCAGCTCACCACTACCAGGGACAAAGAATCAGCCCCAGCATTTT.

The chain employs TRBV13 and TRBJ1-4; D remains unclear. This CDR3 spans 15 amino acids. The ends were cut back, 0 bases at V and 5 bases at J, with 10 bases in the middle. CDR1 and CDR2 (germline): PRHDT, FYEKMQ (reference sequence). The CDR3 region has the DNA TGTGCCAGCAGCTTAGGTCGGCAGGAAAATGAAAAACTGTTTTTT. This translates into CASSLGRQENEKLFF.

Worth noting for this clone: The same CDR3 arises from other DNA sequences in this sample as well. The rearrangement joins TRBV7-9 to TRBJ1-1; D perhaps matches TRBD1 (5 bases). The CDR3 extends over 14 amino acids. CDR1 and CDR2 (germline): SEHNR, FQNEAQ (reference sequence). Trimming left V 1 base short and J 1 base short, with 7 bases between. This chain's CDR3 is CASSLGGGNTEAFF. As DNA, the CDR3 is TGTGCCAGCAGCTTAGGGGGCGGGAACACTGAAGCTTTCTTT.

This clone showed up just a few times. The chain couples TRBV7-8 to TRBJ2-7, with D possibly matching TRBD2 (5 bases). The CDR3 sequence is 14 residues long. In germline, CDR1 is SGHVS, CDR2 FQNEAQ. V was trimmed by 1 base and J by 0 bases, leaving 7 bases between them. CDR3 in amino acids: CASSLVEVSYEQYF. The CDR3 DNA is TGTGCCAGCAGCTTAGTGGAGGTCTCCTACGAGCAGTACTTC.

This sequence joins TRBV5-1 and TRBJ1-2; D remains unclear. Germline CDR1 is SGHRS and CDR2 is YFSETQ. The CDR3 is made up of 14 amino acids. The V end was cut by 0 bases, the J end by 2 bases, with 8 bases between. This chain's CDR3 is CASSLVAVNYGYTF. DNA of the CDR3: TGCGCCAGCAGCTTGGTGGCGGTGAACTATGGCTACACCTTC.

CDR3 loop: CASSRDRVDAGYTF. The DNA of the CDR3 is TGTGCCAGCAGCCGCGACAGGGTTGATGCGGGCTACACCTTC. The chain has TRBV5-4 and TRBJ1-2, with 7 bases identical to TRBD1. The CDR3 sequence is 14 residues long. The J segment lost 8 bases and the V segment lost 4 bases, leaving 11 bases of the junction unmatched. CDR1 and CDR2 (germline): SGHNT, YYREEE (reference sequence).

V usage is TRBV5-5 and J usage is TRBJ1-2; D is undetermined. V was pared by 4 bases and J by 0 bases, with 16 bases between. CDR1 SGHKS and CDR2 YYEKEE come from the germline V gene (reference sequence). The CDR3 covers 16 residues. The CDR3 DNA reads as TGTGCCAGCAGCCTGGCCGGGCTCGGCTCTAACTATGGCTACACCTTC. This codes for CASSLAGLGSNYGYTF.

A few counts support this clone. The gene calls are TRBV7-2 and TRBJ2-3; 8 nucleotides agree with TRBD2. Germline assignment: CDR1 SGHTA and CDR2 FQGNSA. The CDR3 totals 13 residues. J lost 13 bases, V lost 2 bases, and 8 bases had no gene match. The CDR3, as DNA: TGTGCCAGCAGCTTAAATTCGGGTAGCGGGGAGTATTTT. Amino acid sequence: CASSLNSGSGEYF.

A few counts support this clone. J is TRBJ1-1 and V is TRBV18; D ambiguous. V lost 1 base to trimming and J lost 1 base, with 13 bases between them. This CDR3 has 16 amino acids. Germline-derived CDR1 and CDR2 are KGHSH and LQKENI. As DNA, the CDR3 is TGTGCCAGCTCACCACGGTCAGGACTTTCGAACACTGAAGCTTTCTTT. Translation: CASSPRSGLSNTEAFF. The full variable domain, with the rest looked up from reference TRBV18 and TRBJ1-1, is NAGVMQNPRHLVRRRGQEARLRCSPMKGHSHVYWYRQLPEEGLKFMVYLQKENIIDESGMPKERFSAEFPKEGPSILRIQQVVRGDSAAYFCASSPRSGLSNTEAFFGQGTRLTVV.

This sequence joins TRBV2 and TRBJ2-5; 9 bases fit TRBD1. After removal of 6 bases from V and 2 bases from J, the junction contained 4 bases not matched to a gene. CDR1 SNHLY and CDR2 FYNNEI come from the germline V gene. The CDR3 has 14 amino acids. This CDR3 reads CASSGGTGQETQYF. The DNA of the CDR3 is TGTGCCAGCAGCGGGGGGACAGGGCAAGAGACCCAGTACTTC.

The genes are TRBV19 and TRBJ1-3; TRBD1 is a possible D gene (6 bases). Per germline, CDR1 LNHDA and CDR2 SQIVND (reference sequence). The CDR3 loop spans 15 amino acids. The V end lost 6 bases, the J end lost 0 bases, and 12 bases lay between the germline ends. CDR3 nucleotides: TGTGCCAGTAGCCTAACAGGGAACTCTGGAAACACCATATATTTT. Translating gives CASSLTGNSGNTIYF.

The chain joins TRBV7-9 to TRBJ2-5, with TRBD1 identical over 12 bases. Germline assignment: CDR1 SEHNR and CDR2 FQNEAQ (reference sequence). The CDR3 is made up of 18 amino acids. V shed 1 base, J shed 5 bases, and the junction held 11 bases outside the gene matches. The CDR3 nucleotides are TGTGCCAGCAGCTTAGTGGGGACAGGGGGCGCGGATGGGGAGACCCAGTACTTC. It translates to CASSLVGTGGADGETQYF.

This rearrangement joins TRBV7-2 to TRBJ1-2, with 9 nucleotides matching TRBD1. This CDR3 is 13 amino acids long. Unmatched junction bases numbered 4, after V lost 5 bases and J lost 6 bases. Germline V lookup: CDR1 SGHTA, CDR2 FQGNSA. The CDR3 sequence is CASSPRQGDGYTF. The DNA for the CDR3 is TGTGCCAGCAGCCCCCGACAGGGGGATGGCTACACCTTC.

The chain carries TRBV18 and TRBJ1-3; possible D gene TRBD1, 6 bases. V lost 4 bases and J 0 bases, leaving 19 bases between the germline ends. The CDR3 runs 18 residues. Germline lookup yields CDR1 KGHSH and CDR2 LQKENI. CDR3 sequence reads: CASSQDTGIRSSGNTIYF. The CDR3 DNA is TGTGCCAGCTCACAAGATACAGGGATACGAAGCTCTGGAAACACCATATATTTT. The full variable domain, rest sourced from reference TRBV18 and TRBJ1-3, is NAGVMQNPRHLVRRRGQEARLRCSPMKGHSHVYWYRQLPEEGLKFMVYLQKENIIDESGMPKERFSAEFPKEGPSILRIQQVVRGDSAAYFCASSQDTGIRSSGNTIYFGEGSWLTVV.

The rearrangement joins TRBV6-1 to TRBJ2-7; no reliable D call. This CDR3 contains 13 residues. The V end was cut by 10 bases, the J end by 7 bases, with 20 bases between. Germline CDR1 reads MNHNS; CDR2 reads SASEGT. CDR3 in DNA: TGTGCCACAAGACCTGGGCCTACGAATGAGCAGTACTTC. Translation gives CATRPGPTNEQYF.

The chain is built from TRBV27 and TRBJ1-5, with D uncertain. The CDR3 loop spans 14 amino acids. V lost 1 base and J lost 3, with 7 bases in between. Germline-derived CDR1 and CDR2 are MNHEY and SMNVEV (reference sequence). CDR3 amino acids: CASSLWANNQPQHF. CDR3 in DNA: TGTGCCAGCAGTTTATGGGCAAACAATCAGCCCCAGCATTTT.

The chain has TRBV29-1 and TRBJ1-1, with D possibly being TRBD1 (6 bases). In germline, CDR1 is SQVTM, CDR2 ANQGSEA. The CDR3 has 13 amino acids. The germline V and J ends were trimmed by 4 bases and 8 bases, with 17 bases remaining between them. CDR3 loop: CSVVTGGFAEAFF. The DNA for the CDR3 is TGCAGCGTTGTGACAGGAGGATTTGCCGAAGCTTTCTTT. Based on the CDR3 plus reference TRBV29-1 and TRBJ1-1, the full variable domain is SAVISQKPSRDICQRGTSLTIQCQVDSQVTMMFWYRQQPGQSLTLIATANQGSEATYESGFVIDKFPISRPNLTFSTLTVSNMSPEDSSIYLCSVVTGGFAEAFFGQGTRLTVV.

This clone came up a few times. The rearrangement uses TRBV5-1 and TRBJ1-2, with TRBD1 matching 7 bases. CDR1 is SGHRS and CDR2 is YFSETQ in the germline V gene. The CDR3 has 14 amino acids. V lost 0 bases, J lost 7 bases, and 6 bases stayed unmatched. The CDR3 sequence is CASSLALSGGGYTF. CDR3 in DNA: TGCGCCAGCAGCTTGGCCTTATCAGGGGGTGGCTACACCTTC.

The chain is built from TRBV10-3 and TRBJ2-6; weak D call: TRBD2 (6 bases). The V and J ends lost 7 bases and 1 base respectively, with 14 bases between them. The CDR3 is 16 amino acids. Per the germline V gene, CDR1 is ENHRY and CDR2 is SYGVKD. CDR3 in DNA: TGTGCCATCATGCGGGGAGAGACTTCTGGGGCCAACGTCCTGACTTTC. Its protein is CAIMRGETSGANVLTF.

The chain recombines TRBV11-3 with TRBJ2-1; 11 nucleotides line up with TRBD1. Per the germline V gene, CDR1 is SGHNT and CDR2 is YENEEA. With 0 bases clipped from V and 3 bases from J, the junction kept 10 bases outside the gene matches. The CDR3 is 19 residues long. The CDR3 reads CASSLDQGGTGGFYNEQFF. The DNA for the CDR3 is TGTGCCAGCAGCTTAGATCAAGGCGGGACAGGGGGGTTCTACAATGAGCAGTTCTTC.

The chain links TRBV5-1 to TRBJ2-4, with D unresolved. CDR3 length: 14 residues. Trimming cost V 0 bases and J 9 bases, with 13 bases left between them. The V gene's germline CDR1 is SGHRS and CDR2 YFSETQ. CDR3 region: CASSLGLRRGIQYF. In DNA, the CDR3 is TGCGCCAGCAGCTTGGGGCTCAGGAGAGGCATTCAGTACTTC.

V is TRBV6-6 and J is TRBJ2-5; D gene unclear. This CDR3 region has 10 residues. CDR1 is MNHNY, CDR2 SVGAGI, per germline (reference sequence). V lost 5 bases, J lost 2 bases, and 0 bases lay in between. CDR3: CASSQETQYF. In DNA form, the CDR3 reads TGTGCCAGCAGTCAAGAGACCCAGTACTTC.

The chain recombines TRBV29-1 with TRBJ1-5, with 7 bases that match TRBD1. Losses at the gene ends were 3 bases for V and 7 bases for J; bases not matched to a gene: 9. Germline V gene lookup returns CDR1 SQVTM and CDR2 ANQGSEA. The CDR3 extends over 14 amino acids. In nucleotides, the CDR3 is TGCAGCGTTGAGGACAGGTTTCCCCGCCAGCCCCAGCATTTT. Protein sequence: CSVEDRFPRQPQHF.

This rearrangement joins TRBV11-2 to TRBJ1-5; D might be TRBD1 (5 bases). V lost 5 bases, J lost 7 bases, and 15 bases lay in between. The CDR3 length is 14 residues. CDR1 SGHAT and CDR2 FQNNGV come from the germline V gene. CDR3 DNA: TGTGCCAGCAGCGCATGGGGCGTAGGGCAGCCCCAGCATTTT. It yields the protein CASSAWGVGQPQHF.